The T cell receptor (beta chain) under discussion was sequenced for a study of blood T cell repertoires in COVID-19. Only in-frame clones appear in the TCRdb table, and some are missing; sequencing was by immunoSEQ multiplex PCR. The profile shows roughly 570,000 clones, 70% to 90% of them singletons. V was pared by 2 bases and J by 2 bases, with 2 bases of the junction left unmatched. The CDR3 sequence is 14 residues long. Germline V gene data show CDR1 as MNHNS and CDR2 as SASEGT. This clonotype was obtained from a woman aged 50 to 60 with COVID-19, enrolled during active disease. This chain connects TRBV6-1 to TRBJ2-7; 8 nucleotides match TRBD1. Sequencing was performed on peripheral blood. The CDR3 spells CASSETRGPYEQYF. CDR3 bases: TGTGCCAGCAGTGAAACCAGGGGGCCCTACGAGCAGTACTTC.